This paragraph covers one TCR beta chain sequence. Its antigen is not known. The record originates from a study of cytomegalovirus exposure and HLA in healthy donors. Study-level information: Roughly 180 million T cells yielded 117 million unique TCR beta sequences, as an earlier analysis found. HLA-typed donors were the source of about 85 million unique TCRs, which an early data release held.

Both 60 Vbeta primers and 13 Jbeta primers went into the PCR. The repertoire was sequenced with immunoSEQ multiplex PCR; TCRdb's copy has only in-frame clones and lacks some. Of about 160,000 clones in the sample, over 70% were seen once. The germline CDR1 and CDR2 sequences are LGHNA and YNFKEQ. V dropped 0 bases and J dropped 4 bases, with 11 bases sitting between them. The CDR3 loop spans 15 amino acids. Study-wide results and limits: Later on, an analysis tied 15,000 to 20,000 TCR beta sequences to HLA alleles at 0.05 false discovery rate. The study recorded 160 or so TCR beta chains that were cytomegalovirus-associated.

The origin of this receptor is a man between 50 and 59 years old in good health and CMV-seropositive. Sequenced input: PBMCs. V usage is TRBV4-2 and J usage is TRBJ2-3; D is possibly TRBD1 (5 bases). The CDR3 nucleotides are TGTGCCAGCAGCCAAGAATGGCAGGGCGCAGATACGCAGTATTTT. It yields the protein CASSQEWQGADTQYF.